This T cell receptor (beta chain) was found in a study of shared clonotypes between healthy human individuals. Study observations and caveats: Clonotype sharing across a handful of donors was observed for around 5.1% of naive CD4 clonotypes. The study's rarefaction showed incomplete sorted-subset sequencing despite large depth.

For this clone: The antigen is not known.

The germline V gene has CDR1 SGDLS and CDR2 YYNGEE. Trimming cost V 4 bases and J 7 bases, with 21 bases left between them. This CDR3 contains 15 residues. Profiling relied on immunoSEQ multiplex PCR, and the TCRdb table lists in-frame clones only, not all of them. The table shows millions of clones, with around nine tenths occurring only once. The chain joins TRBV9 to TRBJ2-7; D is perhaps TRBD1 (5 bases). The sequence was collected from a man aged 18 to 29 in good health. Sequenced material: naive CD4+ T cells sorted from blood. Noted subset: CD45RA+ positively selected. The CDR3 DNA follows: TGTGCCAGCAGCCCCACAGGTTCTAAACAAGTTGAGCAGTACTTC. It is translated as CASSPTGSKQVEQYF.